Each of the 12 T cell receptor beta chains below was sequenced from the same sample in a study of blood T cells in healthy people across ages. A J-beta primer mix and a sample-barcoded 5' primer were used in a second PCR of roughly 6 to 12 cycles. MiXCR was run by TCRdb on the 5' RACE reads, yielding one entry per CDR3 protein. Of 1.5 million to 2 million distinct CDR3 sequences in the sample, about 39% were seen once. The sequenced material came from blood. The receptors were sampled from a human donor in good health.

The chain carries TRBV7-3 and TRBJ1-2, with unresolved D. This CDR3 contains 14 residues. Germline V gene lookup returns CDR1 SGHTA and CDR2 FQGTGA. V gave up 5 bases and J gave up 4 bases, with 14 bases separating them. Here the CDR3 reads CASSLRIEGYGYTF. The CDR3 DNA sequence: TGTGCCAGCAGCCTAAGGATTGAAGGCTATGGCTACACCTTC.

The chain combines TRBV6-5 with TRBJ1-2; a weak D match, TRBD1 (5 bases). V lost 2 bases and J 6 bases, leaving 19 bases between the germline ends. Germline CDR1 reads MNHEY; CDR2 reads SVGAGI. This CDR3 is 16 amino acids long. In nucleotides, the CDR3 is TGTGCCAGCAGTTACCGCTTCGACGGGGGAAGCGATGGCTACACCTTC. Protein product: CASSYRFDGGSDGYTF.

In this sample, this clonotype turned up many times. V gene TRBV28 combines with J gene TRBJ2-5, with D perhaps given as TRBD1 or TRBD2 (7 bases each). The ends were cut back, 6 bases at V and 5 bases at J, with 16 bases in the middle. This CDR3 is 14 amino acids long. Germline assignment: CDR1 MDHEN and CDR2 SYDVKM. The CDR3 loop reads CASSFHRGGETQYF. The DNA of the CDR3 is TGTGCCAGCAGCTTCCACAGGGGAGGGGAGACCCAGTACTTC.

The chain couples TRBV7-2 to TRBJ1-5, with D uncertain. Looked up from germline, CDR1 is SGHTA and CDR2 is FQGNSA. Trimming stripped 5 bases from V and 7 bases from J, with 12 bases between. The CDR3 has 13 residues. The CDR3: CASSTEIVQPQHF. In nucleotides, the CDR3 is TGTGCCAGCAGCACCGAGATTGTCCAGCCCCAGCATTTT.

The chain recombines TRBV4-1 with TRBJ1-5; tentatively, D is TRBD1 (6 bases). The germline V and J ends were trimmed by 0 bases and 12 bases, with 24 bases remaining between them. In germline, CDR1 is MGHRA, CDR2 YSYEKL. The CDR3 has 17 residues. As DNA, the CDR3 is TGCGCCAGCAGCCAAGATGAATTGGCGCAGGGGTGGGGGAACCAGCATTTT. Its translation: CASSQDELAQGWGNQHF.

This sequence joins TRBV7-3 and TRBJ2-3; 14 bases align to TRBD2. Germline CDR1 is SGHTA and CDR2 is FQGTGA. V shed 0 bases and J 2 bases; nucleotides not matched to a gene: 7. There are 19 residues in the CDR3. The CDR3 DNA follows: TGTGCCAGCAGCTTAACCGGGACTAGCGGGGGTTCACCCACAGATACGCAGTATTTT. This gives the protein CASSLTGTSGGSPTDTQYF.

This clonotype has more than one count but fewer than ten. V and J are TRBV12-5 and TRBJ1-2; 9 nucleotides match TRBD1. Germline V gene lookup returns CDR1 LGHNT and CDR2 FRNRAP. V was clipped by 1 base and J by 4 bases; unmatched bases: 10. The CDR3 totals 17 residues. The CDR3 coding sequence is TGTGCTAGTGGTTTGGGGGGTGACAGGGGGTCTGGCTATGGCTACACCTTC. Protein product: CASGLGGDRGSGYGYTF.

This clonotype was observed a handful of times. The chain recombines TRBV7-2 with TRBJ1-1; TRBD1 aligns across 7 bases. Trimming cost V 4 bases and J 6 bases; bases outside gene matches: 11. CDR1 is SGHTA and CDR2 is FQGNSA in the germline V gene. This CDR3 is 15 amino acids long. CDR3 amino acids: CASSSHTGDWSEAFF. The CDR3 DNA is TGTGCCAGCAGCTCGCATACAGGGGATTGGTCTGAAGCTTTCTTT.

The rearrangement joins TRBV7-9 to TRBJ1-5, with TRBD1 matching over 7 bases. In germline, CDR1 is SEHNR, CDR2 FQNEAQ (reference sequence). V lost 5 bases, J lost 5 bases, and 6 bases stayed unmatched. The CDR3 spans 14 residues. The DNA of the CDR3 is TGTGCCAGCAGCCTCGACAGGGAATATCAGCCCCAGCATTTT. This sequence encodes CASSLDREYQPQHF.

In this sample, this clonotype turned up a few times. The chain carries TRBV14 and TRBJ2-3; tentative D call: TRBD2 (5 bases). CDR3 length equals 16 residues. Germline-derived CDR1 and CDR2 are SGHDN and FVKESK. Trimming pared 1 base from V and 2 bases from J, leaving 13 bases between. This chain's CDR3 is CASSQAGNPSTDTQYF. CDR3 coding DNA: TGTGCCAGCAGCCAAGCCGGGAATCCCTCCACAGATACGCAGTATTTT.

This clonotype was seen a handful of times. The rearrangement joins TRBV7-2 to TRBJ2-5; maybe TRBD2 (5 bases). V lost 5 bases to trimming and J lost 3 bases, with 16 bases between them. CDR1 and CDR2 from the germline V gene are SGHTA and FQGNSA. This CDR3 region has 15 residues. CDR3 bases: TGTGCCAGCAGCCCCGTGTGGCGGGTGGAAGAGACCCAGTACTTC. It is translated as CASSPVWRVEETQYF.

The genes are TRBV12-3 or TRBV12-4 and TRBJ2-1; 8 bases agree with TRBD1. The V gene end was trimmed by 7 bases and the J gene end by 7 bases; junction bases not matched to a gene: 12. The CDR3 has 15 amino acids. CDR3 bases: TGTGCCAGCATCCCGACAGGGGCGTTTAGAAATGAGCAGTTCTTC. Protein: CASIPTGAFRNEQFF.